Listed here are 9 T cell receptor beta chains from one sample, sequenced in a study of T cell therapy after organ transplantation. The time point here: 20-29 weeks after completion of therapy. These receptors' targets are unknown. Sequencing used immunoSEQ multiplex PCR; TCRdb keeps in-frame clones, though not all of them. The repertoire holds around 1,800 clones, with approximately 89% as singletons. The source was CD8+ T cells from blood, collected after autologous CMV-specific T cell therapy. Receptor source: a human patient who had received a solid organ transplant and had CMV disease. A share of the T cells may be of graft donor origin.

This chain joins TRBV28 and TRBJ2-1, with TRBD1 as a possible D gene (6 bases). Germline CDR1 is MDHEN and CDR2 is SYDVKM. V gave up 3 bases and J gave up 6 bases, with 18 bases separating them. This CDR3 is built from 16 residues. Here the CDR3 reads CASSFLGAERANEQFF. The DNA of the CDR3 is TGTGCCAGCAGTTTTCTGGGGGCCGAGCGCGCCAATGAGCAGTTCTTC.

The chain joins TRBV25-1 to TRBJ2-1; D gene ambiguous. The CDR3 length is 17 residues. Trimming removed 4 bases at V and 8 bases at J, with 24 bases between. CDR1 MGHDK and CDR2 SYGVNS come from the germline V gene. CDR3: CASSALSRDTVGYEQFF. CDR3 DNA: TGTGCCAGCAGTGCCCTTTCGAGAGACACCGTCGGATATGAGCAGTTCTTC.

The chain is built from TRBV5-8 and TRBJ2-1; D might be TRBD1 or TRBD2, each matching 5 bases. The CDR3 is 12 residues long. With 4 bases removed from V and 10 bases from J, the gap between germline ends came to 12 bases. Germline V gene data show CDR1 as SGHTS and CDR2 as YDEGEE. Here the CDR3 DNA reads TGTGCCAGCAGCAACGGGGCTCGGGAGCAGTTCTTC. It specifies CASSNGAREQFF.

The chain is built from TRBV19 and TRBJ2-7; perhaps TRBD2 as D (5 bases). This CDR3 spans 14 amino acids. The V and J ends lost 3 bases and 2 bases respectively, with 11 bases between them. The germline V gene encodes CDR1 LNHDA and CDR2 SQIVND (reference sequence). CDR3 in amino acids: CASSIGEGAYEQYF. The DNA of the CDR3 is TGTGCCAGTAGTATCGGGGAAGGAGCCTACGAGCAGTACTTC.

V usage is TRBV2 and J usage is TRBJ2-1, with 8 positions matching TRBD2. This CDR3 contains 15 residues. V lost 6 bases and J lost 5; bases outside the gene matches: 9. Germline lookup yields CDR1 SNHLY and CDR2 FYNNEI. The CDR3 loop reads CASSNSGVLDNEQFF. DNA for the CDR3: TGTGCCAGCAGCAATAGCGGGGTTCTAGACAATGAGCAGTTCTTC.

The chain recombines TRBV10-3 with TRBJ1-1, with D possibly being TRBD1 (5 bases). V lost 2 bases and J 3 bases, leaving 19 bases between the germline ends. Germline CDR1 ENHRY, CDR2 SYGVKD. This CDR3 has 17 residues. CDR3 protein: CAISEGGIPGEDTEAFF. CDR3 nucleotide sequence: TGTGCCATCAGTGAGGGGGGAATCCCGGGAGAGGACACTGAAGCTTTCTTT.

The V call is TRBV6-6, the J call TRBJ2-5; D is unresolved. The CDR3 sequence is 14 residues long. Germline V gene sequence: CDR1 MNHNY, CDR2 SVGAGI (reference sequence). Trimming removed 5 bases from V and 5 bases from J, with 15 bases in between. CDR3 protein: CASSLQVEVETQYF. The DNA for the CDR3 is TGTGCCAGCAGTCTTCAGGTTGAGGTTGAGACCCAGTACTTC.

This rearrangement joins TRBV12-2 to TRBJ1-5; TRBD1, as called in the table, went unchecked against the DNA. TRBV12-2 is a pseudogene. CDR3 length equals 21 residues. The CDR3 loop reads CASRLAQSCRAVAYSNQPQHF. The DNA for the CDR3 is TGTGCAAGTCGCTTAGCGCAGTCTTGCAGGGCTGTGGCGTATAGCAATCAGCCCCAGCATTTT.

The chain carries TRBV5-5 and TRBJ2-1; D could derive from TRBD1 or TRBD2 (6 bases each). This CDR3 comprises 15 residues. Looked up from germline, CDR1 is SGHKS and CDR2 is YYEKEE (reference sequence). V was cut by 2 bases and J by 7 bases, with 16 bases left in between. CDR3 loop: CASSFWGDTGNEQFF. Here the CDR3 DNA reads TGTGCCAGCAGCTTTTGGGGGGACACGGGGAATGAGCAGTTCTTC.